This T cell receptor (beta chain) comes out of a study of blood T cells in healthy people across ages. About the research overall: Through template switching, about one barcoded beta molecule was captured per two T cells, as measured in model experiments.

General study points: Older individuals had lower TCR beta diversity per million T cells (the decline was roughly linear). With donor CMV status unknown, expanded clonotype changes were possibly confounded. In long-lived donors, naive CD4+ cell counts and diversity exceeded those of aged donors.

This CDR3 has 15 amino acids. From germline, CDR1 is SGHKS and CDR2 YYEKEE (reference sequence). Points on this clonotype: Its antigen is not identified.

For the second PCR, which ran for roughly 7 to 11 cycles, a sample-barcoded 5' primer and a J-beta primer mix were used. TCRdb independently ran MiXCR on the 5' RACE reads; one entry per CDR3 protein. The table has just over 800,000 distinct CDR3 sequences, roughly 60% seen once. This sequence joins TRBV5-5 and TRBJ2-4, with TRBD1 identical over 7 bases. The J call is in doubt because the DNA end fits TRBJ2-7 better. This TCR derives from a man aged 30-40 years in good health. What was sequenced was blood. CDR3 sequence reads: CASSLAGGDAHEQYF. DNA of the CDR3: TGTGCCAGCAGCTTGGCAGGGGGTGACGCGCACGAGCAGTACTTC.